The 31 T cell receptor beta chains below come from one sample, sequenced in a study of PD-1 blockade in classical Hodgkin lymphoma. Each patient experienced a relapse that followed autologous stem cell transplantation, and brentuximab vedotin exposure varied. Profiling relied on immunoSEQ multiplex PCR, and the TCRdb table lists in-frame clones only, not all of them. Of tens of thousands of clones detected, 71% appear once; the ten largest clones hold around 3%. The sample here was peripheral blood mononuclear cells (PBMCs), taken before the second cycle of nivolumab. All receptors come from a human donor with classical Hodgkin lymphoma.

The V call is TRBV6-6, the J call TRBJ1-1, with 7 bases lining up with TRBD1. CDR1 and CDR2 (germline): MNHNY, SVGAGI (reference sequence). Unmatched junction bases numbered 6, after V lost 7 bases and J lost 1 base. The CDR3 has 14 residues. CDR3 DNA: TGTGCCAGCAATCCGACAGGGCCGAACACTGAAGCTTTCTTT. It is translated as CASNPTGPNTEAFF.

The V call is TRBV4-1, the J call TRBJ1-2, with D hard to call. The CDR3 sequence is 16 residues long. Germline CDR1 reads MGHRA; CDR2 reads YSYEKL. Trimming cost V 0 bases and J 4 bases, with 15 bases left between them. The CDR3 loop reads CASSQDALGLAYGYTF. CDR3 DNA: TGCGCCAGCAGCCAAGATGCCCTCGGCTTAGCCTATGGCTACACCTTC.

This chain connects TRBV27 to TRBJ2-1; D remains ambiguous. The CDR3 runs 13 residues. Trimming cost V 3 bases and J 5 bases, with 8 bases left between them. CDR1 MNHEY and CDR2 SMNVEV come from the germline V gene (reference sequence). CDR3 nucleotide sequence: TGTGCCAGCAGTTTGGTAATGGACAATGAGCAGTTCTTC. It yields the protein CASSLVMDNEQFF.

In its sample, this clone was seen a few times. The V gene is TRBV2, the J gene TRBJ1-1, with no clear D. The ends were cut back, 6 bases at V and 6 bases at J, with 14 bases in the middle. CDR1 and CDR2 (germline): SNHLY, FYNNEI. The CDR3 sequence is 13 residues long. CDR3 nucleotide sequence: TGTGCCAGCAGGGCAGGAGGTTCAGCTGAAGCTTTCTTT. Translated: CASRAGGSAEAFF. The whole variable domain, remainder taken from reference TRBV2 and TRBJ1-1, is EPEVTQTPSHQVTQMGQEVILRCVPISNHLYFYWYRQILGQKVEFLVSFYNNEISEKSEIFDDQFSVERPDGSNFTLKIRSTKLEDSAMYFCASRAGGSAEAFFGQGTRLTVV.

The V call is TRBV6-1, the J call TRBJ2-1, with 11 positions matching TRBD1. V lost 3 bases and J lost 9; bases outside the gene matches: 4. Germline assignment: CDR1 MNHNS and CDR2 SASEGT. The CDR3 is 14 residues long. This CDR3 reads CASSEGTGGSEQFF. The CDR3 region has the DNA TGTGCCAGCAGTGAGGGGACAGGGGGTAGTGAGCAGTTCTTC.

The rearrangement uses TRBV21-1 and TRBJ2-3; the table's TRBD1 call for D was not verified on the DNA. TRBV21-1 constitutes a pseudogene. The CDR3 covers 15 residues. The CDR3 coding sequence is TGTGCCAGCAGCACCACCGGGACAGGGAGACCCTCGCAGTATTTT. Amino acids: CASSTTGTGRPSQYF.

The V and J genes are TRBV4-3 and TRBJ1-2; D gene ambiguous. The CDR3 runs 15 residues. CDR1 and CDR2 (germline): LGHNA, YSLEER. The V end lost 0 bases, the J end lost 4 bases, and 12 bases lay between the germline ends. CDR3 residues: CASSQDMNLGYGYTF. Written as DNA, the CDR3 is TGCGCCAGCAGCCAAGATATGAACTTGGGCTATGGCTACACCTTC.

The genes are TRBV2 and TRBJ2-4, with 11 bases matching TRBD2. The CDR3 has 16 residues. In germline, CDR1 is SNHLY, CDR2 FYNNEI. J lost 1 base, V lost 2 bases, and 1 base had no gene match. CDR3 nucleotides: TGTGCCAGCAGTGAATCTAGCGGGGGGGCCAAAAACATTCAGTACTTC. Translated: CASSESSGGAKNIQYF.

The chain employs TRBV2 and TRBJ1-2; D not certain. The CDR3 extends over 12 amino acids. Germline CDR1 SNHLY, CDR2 FYNNEI. V lost 6 bases, J lost 4 bases, and 9 bases lay in between. The CDR3 DNA reads TGTGCCAGCAGCCAGGATTTCTATGGCTACACCTTC. Protein sequence: CASSQDFYGYTF.

J is TRBJ1-2 and V is TRBV4-3, with TRBD1 matching over 10 bases. The V and J ends lost 3 bases and 2 bases, in that order; junction bases with no gene match: 0. Germline V lookup: CDR1 LGHNA, CDR2 YSLEER. The CDR3 spans 14 residues. CDR3 region: CASSQDRGNYGYTF. Here the CDR3 DNA reads TGCGCCAGCAGCCAGGACAGGGGGAACTATGGCTACACCTTC.

The chain joins TRBV27 to TRBJ1-4; possibly TRBD1 for D (5 bases). The germline CDR1 and CDR2 sequences are MNHEY and SMNVEV (reference sequence). This CDR3 spans 14 amino acids. V dropped 6 bases and J dropped 7 bases, with 15 bases sitting between them. The CDR3 region has the DNA TGTGCCAGCAGCCCCGGCGTTAGGGGTGAAAAACTGTTTTTT. Amino acids: CASSPGVRGEKLFF. The full variable domain, with the rest looked up from reference TRBV27 and TRBJ1-4, is EAQVTQNPRYLITVTGKKLTVTCSQNMNHEYMSWYRQDPGLGLRQIYYSMNVEVTDKGDVPEGYKVSRKEKRNFPLILESPSPNQTSLYFCASSPGVRGEKLFFGSGTQLSVL.

The gene calls are TRBV30 and TRBJ2-1; 8 bases line up with TRBD2. This CDR3 is built from 15 residues. V shed 0 bases and J 1 base; nucleotides not matched to a gene: 2. Germline CDR1 is GTSNPN and CDR2 is SVGIG (reference sequence). The CDR3 protein is CAWSVSGGSYNEQFF. In DNA, the CDR3 is TGTGCCTGGAGTGTATCGGGGGGGTCCTACAATGAGCAGTTCTTC. Using reference TRBV30 and TRBJ2-1 for the parts outside the CDR3, the full variable domain is SQTIHQWPATLVQPVGSPLSLECTVEGTSNPNLYWYRQAAGRGLQLLFYSVGIGQISSEVPQNLSASRPQDRQFILSSKKLLLSDSGFYLCAWSVSGGSYNEQFFGPGTRLTVL.

The V call is TRBV5-1, the J call TRBJ1-1; unclear D gene. Deletions cut 0 bases from V and 8 bases from J, with 14 bases between. CDR1 SGHRS and CDR2 YFSETQ come from the germline V gene. The CDR3 consists of 14 residues. CDR3 nucleotides: TGCGCCAGCAGCTTGGAGGCCCAAGGTGGAGAAGCTTTCTTT. This translates into CASSLEAQGGEAFF.

This chain uses TRBV4-1 with TRBJ1-5, with 7 bases identical to TRBD1. The CDR3 covers 15 residues. Germline CDR1 and CDR2: MGHRA and YSYEKL. J was trimmed by 5 bases and V by 0 bases; bases with no gene match: 4. The CDR3 DNA is TGCGCCAGCAGCCAAGAGCCACAGGGGTATCAGCCCCAGCATTTT. It specifies CASSQEPQGYQPQHF.

The CDR3 loop is CASSKLSYEQYF. In nucleotides, the CDR3 is TGTGCCAGCAGTAAGCTCTCCTACGAGCAGTACTTC. The rearrangement joins TRBV7-9 to TRBJ2-7, with D hard to call. The CDR3 has 12 residues. Germline lookup yields CDR1 SEHNR and CDR2 FQNEAQ (reference sequence). V shed 6 bases and J shed 0 bases, with 6 bases lying between them.

V usage is TRBV6-5 and J usage is TRBJ2-7; D gene unclear. Germline V CDR1 and CDR2: MNHEY, SVGAGI. The CDR3 covers 13 residues. The ends were cut back, 5 bases at V and 4 bases at J, with 12 bases in the middle. CDR3 in amino acids: CASSPVFGYEQYF. The DNA of the CDR3 is TGTGCCAGCAGTCCGGTTTTCGGGTACGAGCAGTACTTC.

The chain links TRBV29-1 to TRBJ2-6; D remains ambiguous. The CDR3 totals 14 residues. V lost 4 bases, J lost 0 bases, and 7 bases lay in between. Germline CDR1 and CDR2: SQVTM and ANQGSEA. CDR3 loop: CSVVHGSGANVLTF. CDR3 sequence (DNA): TGCAGCGTTGTGCACGGCTCTGGGGCCAACGTCCTGACTTTC.

The genes are TRBV28 and TRBJ2-3, with D tentatively TRBD1 (5 bases). Germline V CDR1 and CDR2: MDHEN, SYDVKM. This CDR3 region has 14 residues. Trimming pared 7 bases from V and 4 bases from J, leaving 15 bases between. The CDR3 nucleotides are TGTGCCAGCAACCAGGGTTCCCGGGCAGATACGCAGTATTTT. This codes for CASNQGSRADTQYF.

The chain is built from TRBV11-3 and TRBJ2-6; 8 bases line up with TRBD1. CDR1 and CDR2 from the germline V gene are SGHNT and YENEEA. The V segment lost 5 bases and the J segment 0 bases; nucleotides outside the gene matches: 6. CDR3 length equals 17 residues. In nucleotides, the CDR3 is TGTGCCAGCAGCCCTGGACAGGGAATCTCTGGGGCCAACGTCCTGACTTTC. As protein: CASSPGQGISGANVLTF.

The chain has TRBV7-9 and TRBJ1-1; 7 positions agree with TRBD1. V lost 7 bases to trimming and J lost 10 bases; unmatched junction nucleotides: 12. The CDR3 length is 13 residues. The V gene's germline CDR1 is SEHNR and CDR2 FQNEAQ (reference sequence). CDR3 sequence: CASNLMEQGVAFF. The CDR3 coding sequence is TGTGCCAGCAACCTGATGGAGCAGGGGGTAGCTTTCTTT.

This chain uses TRBV5-1 with TRBJ2-1, with 9 bases aligning to TRBD2. CDR3 length: 14 residues. Germline CDR1 SGHRS, CDR2 YFSETQ. J gave up 8 bases and V 2 bases, and 5 bases lay outside the gene matches. Here the CDR3 reads CASSLRLADHEQFF. DNA of the CDR3: TGCGCCAGCAGCTTAAGACTAGCGGATCATGAGCAGTTCTTC. Looking up the rest from reference TRBV5-1 and TRBJ2-1 gives the full variable domain: KAGVTQTPRYLIKTRGQQVTLSCSPISGHRSVSWYQQTPGQGLQFLFEYFSETQRNKGNFPGRFSGRQFSNSRSEMNVSTLELGDSALYLCASSLRLADHEQFFGPGTRLTVL.

The J gene is TRBJ2-3, the V gene TRBV30, with 8 nucleotides matching TRBD1. The CDR3 has 15 amino acids. With V trimmed by 5 bases and J by 2 bases, 9 bases remained unmatched. Germline assignment: CDR1 GTSNPN and CDR2 SVGIG (reference sequence). CDR3 nucleotide sequence: TGTGCCTGGGAGACAGGGGTGGGGGCCACAGATACGCAGTATTTT. This encodes CAWETGVGATDTQYF.

The V and J genes are TRBV7-2 and TRBJ2-2; no clear D gene. Germline V gene data show CDR1 as SGHTA and CDR2 as FQGNSA. Between the trimmed V and J ends, which lost 4 bases and 0 bases, there was a span of 12 bases. The CDR3 consists of 16 residues. The CDR3 DNA reads as TGTGCCAGCAGCTCCAAACCGTTCGCGAACACCGGGGAGCTGTTTTTT. This translates into CASSSKPFANTGELFF. Filled out from reference TRBV7-2 and TRBJ2-2, the complete variable domain reads GAGVSQSPSNKVTEKGKDVELRCDPISGHTALYWYRQSLGQGLEFLIYFQGNSAPDKSGLPSDRFSAERTGGSVSTLTIQRTQQEDSAVYLCASSSKPFANTGELFFGEGSRLTVL.

This clone was found once. The chain uses TRBV5-1 and TRBJ2-3; D not resolved. This CDR3 contains 13 residues. Germline loops: CDR1 SGHRS, CDR2 YFSETQ. V shed 4 bases and J shed 1 base, with 7 bases lying between them. The CDR3 nucleotides are TGCGCCAGCAGCCTATCTGGCACAGATACGCAGTATTTT. Encoded protein: CASSLSGTDTQYF.

The chain uses TRBV5-6 and TRBJ1-2, with D maybe TRBD1 (5 bases). Trimming pared 2 bases from V and 5 bases from J, leaving 16 bases between. This CDR3 region has 15 residues. Germline CDR1 reads SGHDT; CDR2 reads YYEEEE. CDR3 residues: CASSLGTRGEYGYTF. The CDR3, as DNA: TGTGCCAGCAGCTTAGGGACCCGCGGGGAATATGGCTACACCTTC.

This clone has just one count. The chain employs TRBV19 and TRBJ2-7, with no clear D. Trimming pared 7 bases from V and 7 bases from J, leaving 11 bases between. Per the germline V gene, CDR1 is LNHDA and CDR2 is SQIVND (reference sequence). This CDR3 region has 11 residues. The CDR3: CASTLAGEQYF. CDR3 nucleotides: TGTGCCAGTACCCTCGCCGGGGAGCAGTACTTC. The variable domain in full, with the rest retrieved from reference TRBV19 and TRBJ2-7, is DGGITQSPKYLFRKEGQNVTLSCEQNLNHDAMYWYRQDPGQGLRLIYYSQIVNDFQKGDIAEGYSVSREKKESFPLTVTSAQKNPTAFYLCASTLAGEQYFGPGTRLTVT.

The chain combines TRBV4-2 with TRBJ2-7; no clear D. CDR1 is LGHNA and CDR2 is YNFKEQ in the germline V gene. Trimming cost V 4 bases and J 4 bases, with 20 bases left between them. CDR3 length: 16 residues. For the CDR3, the DNA is TGTGCCAGCAGCCCGGGTCCCCCCAGCCCTGGTTACGAGCAGTACTTC. It is translated as CASSPGPPSPGYEQYF.

This clone was observed a few times. This sequence joins TRBV12-1 and TRBJ1-5; the table assigns TRBD1, which was not confirmed against the DNA. TRBV12-1 is given as a pseudogene. The CDR3 has 15 amino acids. CDR3 nucleotides: TGTGCCAGCAGCTTTCCCAGGGAATCGGATCAGCCCCAGCATTTT. It yields the protein CASSFPRESDQPQHF.

J is TRBJ2-3 and V is TRBV6-5; tentatively, D is TRBD1 (5 bases). The V end was cut by 5 bases, the J end by 1 base, with 13 bases between. CDR3 length: 15 amino acids. Per the germline V gene, CDR1 is MNHEY and CDR2 is SVGAGI. The CDR3 loop reads CASSPNPTGTDTQYF. The CDR3 nucleotides are TGTGCCAGCAGTCCCAATCCGACAGGCACAGATACGCAGTATTTT.

The rearrangement links TRBV4-2 to TRBJ2-5; TRBD1 matches 7 bases. This CDR3 is built from 15 residues. J gave up 4 bases and V 0 bases, and 5 bases lay outside the gene matches. Germline V gene lookup returns CDR1 LGHNA and CDR2 YNFKEQ. The CDR3 coding sequence is TGTGCCAGCAGCCAAGAAACAGGGGCAGCAGAGACCCAGTACTTC. Translating gives CASSQETGAAETQYF.

The chain employs TRBV15 and TRBJ1-2, with no clear D. V was clipped by 1 base and J by 8 bases, with 17 bases between them. Germline-derived CDR1 and CDR2 are LNHNV and YYDKDF (reference sequence). The CDR3 length is 15 residues. CDR3 protein: CATSRGPLQTDGYTF. CDR3 sequence (DNA): TGTGCCACCAGCAGAGGCCCCTTACAAACGGACGGCTACACCTTC.